These 13 T cell receptor beta chains were sequenced from one sample in a study of OX40 agonist ivuxolimab in advanced cancers. Profiled with immunoSEQ multiplex PCR; TCRdb holds only in-frame clones, not every one. The sample lists around 58,000 clones, 94% seen once, with around 19% in the top ten. The sequencing used CD4+ or CD8+ T cells sorted from blood, collected in a trial of the OX40 agonist ivuxolimab. These receptors were taken from an adult with an advanced solid tumor such as melanoma, head and neck, liver or kidney cancer.

The gene calls are TRBV4-3 and TRBJ2-7, with a weak D call TRBD2 (6 bases). Trimming pared 0 bases from V and 1 base from J, leaving 7 bases between. The CDR3 is 14 amino acids. CDR1 and CDR2 (germline): LGHNA, YSLEER. CDR3 protein: CASSQDGGSYEQYF. The CDR3 bases are TGCGCCAGCAGCCAAGACGGGGGTTCCTACGAGCAGTACTTC.

V and J are TRBV30 and TRBJ2-7, with 8 bases lining up with TRBD2. V was pared by 5 bases and J by 6 bases, with 9 bases of the junction left unmatched. This CDR3 has 13 residues. CDR1 GTSNPN and CDR2 SVGIG come from the germline V gene (reference sequence). CDR3 protein: CAWRRAGETEQYF. In DNA, the CDR3 is TGTGCCTGGCGAAGAGCGGGAGAAACCGAGCAGTACTTC.

The J gene is TRBJ2-3, the V gene TRBV4-3; D might be TRBD2 (5 bases). There are 17 residues in the CDR3. The V and J ends lost 0 bases and 2 bases respectively, with 15 bases between them. Germline CDR1 reads LGHNA; CDR2 reads YSLEER. The CDR3 loop reads CASSQDGGRAYTDTQYF. In DNA, the CDR3 is TGCGCCAGCAGCCAAGATGGTGGGCGGGCTTACACAGATACGCAGTATTTT.

J is TRBJ2-7 and V is TRBV9; 8 bases line up with TRBD1. Trimming at V came to 3 bases and at J to 7 bases, leaving 15 bases not matched to a gene. Germline CDR1 and CDR2: SGDLS and YYNGEE. The CDR3 length is 16 residues. CDR3 sequence: CASSAGQGPSLKEQYF. Here the CDR3 DNA reads TGTGCCAGCAGCGCCGGACAGGGCCCCTCTTTAAAGGAGCAGTACTTC.

The CDR3 sequence: CASSLAGTGVTEAFF. DNA of the CDR3: TGTGCCAGCAGCTTAGCTGGAACAGGGGTCACTGAAGCTTTCTTT. J is TRBJ1-1 and V is TRBV7-2, with TRBD1 identical over 7 bases. CDR3 length: 15 residues. Germline assignment: CDR1 SGHTA and CDR2 FQGNSA. The V segment lost 0 bases and the J segment 4 bases; nucleotides outside the gene matches: 5.

A single count supports this clone. The chain carries TRBV18 and TRBJ2-5; TRBD2 agrees at 8 bases. In germline, CDR1 is KGHSH, CDR2 LQKENI. This CDR3 comprises 20 residues. The J segment lost 6 bases and the V segment lost 0 bases, leaving 21 bases of the junction unmatched. The DNA of the CDR3 is TGTGCCAGCTCACCACCTCTCGCAGTCAGCGGGAGCAGTTTCCGGAAGACCCAGTACTTC. It encodes CASSPPLAVSGSSFRKTQYF.

The genes are TRBV7-6 and TRBJ2-2; the D is unclear. V lost 1 base and J 3 bases, leaving 9 bases between the germline ends. From germline, CDR1 is SGHVS and CDR2 FNYEAQ. This CDR3 region has 15 residues. CDR3 nucleotide sequence: TGTGCCAGCAGCTTAGGTACTGATTACACCGGGGAGCTGTTTTTT. Its translation: CASSLGTDYTGELFF.

The chain couples TRBV6-5 to TRBJ1-5; a weak D match, TRBD1 (5 bases). Trimming cost V 7 bases and J 0 bases, with 10 bases left between them. This CDR3 is 14 amino acids long. Germline lookup yields CDR1 MNHEY and CDR2 SVGAGI. The CDR3 nucleotides are TGTGCCAGCACCATGGGACGTAGCAATCAGCCCCAGCATTTT. Amino acid sequence: CASTMGRSNQPQHF.

The V call is TRBV6-5, the J call TRBJ1-1; D gene unclear. In germline, CDR1 is MNHEY, CDR2 SVGAGI. The CDR3 covers 13 residues. V gave up 0 bases and J gave up 7 bases, with 9 bases separating them. The CDR3 loop is CASSYSIRSEAFF. Written as DNA, the CDR3 is TGTGCCAGCAGTTACTCGATTCGTAGTGAAGCTTTCTTT.

This clone showed up just once. The J gene is TRBJ2-7, the V gene TRBV27, with 7 bases matching TRBD1. Germline trimming cut 4 bases from V and 2 bases from J; bases unmatched to any gene: 5. Germline V gives CDR1 MNHEY, CDR2 SMNVEV (reference sequence). The CDR3 length is 14 residues. The DNA of the CDR3 is TGTGCCAGCAGTTCGGGGACAGCCACCTACGAGCAGTACTTC. Its protein is CASSSGTATYEQYF.

V is TRBV19 and J is TRBJ2-1, with TRBD2 matching 7 bases. Germline values: CDR1 LNHDA, CDR2 SQIVND (reference sequence). The CDR3 has 14 amino acids. The V and J ends lost 3 bases and 9 bases, in that order; junction bases with no gene match: 8. CDR3 in amino acids: CASSIGDYGPEQFF. The CDR3 DNA reads TGTGCCAGTAGTATCGGGGACTACGGGCCTGAGCAGTTCTTC.

This clone was seen just once. The chain couples TRBV27 to TRBJ2-1; 7 positions match TRBD2. Germline V gives CDR1 MNHEY, CDR2 SMNVEV (reference sequence). The CDR3 spans 15 residues. V was clipped by 3 bases and J by 6 bases; unmatched bases: 8. CDR3 DNA sequence: TGTGCCAGCAGTTTTCAGCGCGGGAGTGCCAATGAGCAGTTCTTC. It codes for CASSFQRGSANEQFF.

This sequence joins TRBV7-8 and TRBJ2-7, with 13 bases identical to TRBD2. With V trimmed by 1 base and J by 4 bases, 7 bases remained unmatched. Germline V lookup: CDR1 SGHVS, CDR2 FQNEAQ. The CDR3 totals 17 residues. The CDR3 DNA is TGTGCCAGCAGCTTAGGCGGGACTAGCGGGACCAGGTACGAGCAGTACTTC. This translates into CASSLGGTSGTRYEQYF. The variable domain in full, with the rest retrieved from reference TRBV7-8 and TRBJ2-7, is GAGVSQSPRYKVAKRGQDVALRCDPISGHVSLFWYQQALGQGPEFLTYFQNEAQLDKSGLPSDRFFAERPEGSVSTLKIQRTQQEDSAVYLCASSLGGTSGTRYEQYFGPGTRLTVT.